This record covers a single T cell receptor beta chain. Its antigen remains unknown. These data belong to a study of identical twins. Study findings and constraints: Analyses based on zero insertions could be partly confounded by invariant MAIT and iNKT cells.

Trimming took off 5 bases at V and 10 bases at J, with 11 bases between the two ends. CDR1 is MDHEN and CDR2 is SYDVKM in the germline V gene. The length of the CDR3 is 11 residues. A universal primer binding site was introduced by template switching. The final cDNA contained unique molecular identifiers. From the 5' RACE reads, TCRdb called clonotypes with MiXCR, one entry per CDR3 protein. This table has 1.5 million to 2 million distinct CDR3 sequences, about 32% appearing once. This receptor was obtained from a newborn girl in good health. Sequenced sample: cord blood. The J gene is TRBJ1-1, the V gene TRBV28; the D is unclear. CDR3 sequence: CASSPSEGAFF. CDR3 sequence (DNA): TGTGCCAGCAGTCCTTCGGAGGGAGCTTTCTTT.